This TCR beta chain was retrieved from a study of OX40 agonist ivuxolimab in advanced cancers. As for the study in general: An agonistic human IgG2 monoclonal antibody against OX40 (CD134) was given.

Sequencing used immunoSEQ multiplex PCR; TCRdb keeps in-frame clones, though not all of them. This sample has 80,000 or so clones, with about 82% found just once. Samples were taken at baseline and on day 1 of cycles 4 and 7. Study-wide points: Clones of CD4+ and CD8+ blood T cells grew by week 6 at doses of 0.1 to 3.0 mg/kg. The study did not work out the antigen specificity of the expanded peripheral T cells.

This clone has only one observation. Its specificity is not known. The CDR3 runs to 14 residues. Germline CDR1 is SEHNR and CDR2 is FQNEAQ (reference sequence). V lost 6 bases to trimming and J lost 8 bases; unmatched junction nucleotides: 7. The TCR originated in an adult with an advanced solid tumor such as melanoma, head and neck, liver or kidney cancer. The chain links TRBV7-9 to TRBJ1-6; 7 bases match TRBD1. The source material was CD4+ or CD8+ T cells sorted from blood, sampled in a trial of the OX40 agonist ivuxolimab. CDR3 DNA: TGTGCCAGCAGACCGACAGGGCACGATTCACCCCTCCACTTT. Its translation: CASRPTGHDSPLHF.